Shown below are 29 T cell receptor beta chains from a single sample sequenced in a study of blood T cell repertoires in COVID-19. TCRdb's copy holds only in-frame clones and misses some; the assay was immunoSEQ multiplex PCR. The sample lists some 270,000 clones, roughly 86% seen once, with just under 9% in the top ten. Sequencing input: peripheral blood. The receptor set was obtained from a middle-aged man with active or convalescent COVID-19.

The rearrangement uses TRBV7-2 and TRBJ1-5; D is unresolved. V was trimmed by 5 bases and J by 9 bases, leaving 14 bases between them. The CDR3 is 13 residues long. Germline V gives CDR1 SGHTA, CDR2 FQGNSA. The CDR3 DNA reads TGTGCCAGCAGCACCGAGAGGGATGGGCCCCAGCATTTT. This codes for CASSTERDGPQHF.

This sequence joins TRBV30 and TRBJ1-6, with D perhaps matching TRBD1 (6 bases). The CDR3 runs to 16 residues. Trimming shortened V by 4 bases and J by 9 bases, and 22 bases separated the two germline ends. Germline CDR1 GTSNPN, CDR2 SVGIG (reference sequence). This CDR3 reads CAWTPKGGRGGSPLHF. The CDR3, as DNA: TGTGCCTGGACTCCCAAAGGGGGGCGGGGGGGTTCACCCCTCCACTTT.

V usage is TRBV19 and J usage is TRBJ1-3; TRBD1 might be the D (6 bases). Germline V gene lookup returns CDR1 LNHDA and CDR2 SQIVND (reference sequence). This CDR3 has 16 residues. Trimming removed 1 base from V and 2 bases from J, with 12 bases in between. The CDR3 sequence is CASSIAAGATGNTIYF. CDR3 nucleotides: TGTGCCAGTAGTATAGCTGCGGGGGCGACTGGAAACACCATATATTTT.

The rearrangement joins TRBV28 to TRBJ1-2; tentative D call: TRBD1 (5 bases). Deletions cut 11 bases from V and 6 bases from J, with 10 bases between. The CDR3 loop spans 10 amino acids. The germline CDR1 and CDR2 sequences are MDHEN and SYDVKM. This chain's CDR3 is CASQGHGYTF. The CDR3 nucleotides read TGTGCCTCTCAGGGTCATGGCTACACCTTC.

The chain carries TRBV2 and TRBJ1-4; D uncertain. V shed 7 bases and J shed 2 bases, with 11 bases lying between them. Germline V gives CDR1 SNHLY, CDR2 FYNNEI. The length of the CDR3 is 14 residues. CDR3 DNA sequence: TGTGCCAGCAAGGAGGGAACCACTAATGAAAAACTGTTTTTT. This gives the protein CASKEGTTNEKLFF.

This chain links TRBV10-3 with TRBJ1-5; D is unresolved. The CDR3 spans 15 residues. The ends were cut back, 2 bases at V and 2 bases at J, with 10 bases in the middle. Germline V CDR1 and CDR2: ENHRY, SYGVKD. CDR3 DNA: TGTGCCATCAGTGAGACTTCTCGGGGCAATCAGCCCCAGCATTTT. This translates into CAISETSRGNQPQHF.

CDR3 sequence reads: CASSEALGGGQPQHF. Written as DNA, the CDR3 is TGTGCCAGCAGTGAGGCTCTCGGGGGTGGTCAGCCCCAGCATTTT. The V gene is TRBV2, the J gene TRBJ1-5; D perhaps matches TRBD1 (5 bases). Germline lookup yields CDR1 SNHLY and CDR2 FYNNEI. V lost 3 bases to trimming and J lost 6 bases, with 15 bases between them. This CDR3 has 15 residues.

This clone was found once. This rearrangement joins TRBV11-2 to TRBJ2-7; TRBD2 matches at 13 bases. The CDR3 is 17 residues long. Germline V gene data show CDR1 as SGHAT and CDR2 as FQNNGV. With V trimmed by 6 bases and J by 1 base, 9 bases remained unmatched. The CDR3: CASRLAGGPRVSYEQYF. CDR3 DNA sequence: TGTGCCAGCAGACTAGCGGGAGGGCCGAGGGTGTCCTACGAGCAGTACTTC.

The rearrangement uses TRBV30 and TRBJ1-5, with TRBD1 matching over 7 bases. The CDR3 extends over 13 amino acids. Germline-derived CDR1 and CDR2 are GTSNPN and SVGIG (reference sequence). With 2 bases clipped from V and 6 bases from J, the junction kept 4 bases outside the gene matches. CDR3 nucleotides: TGTGCCTGGAGTTCGGCAGGGGGTCAGCCCCAGCATTTT. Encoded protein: CAWSSAGGQPQHF.

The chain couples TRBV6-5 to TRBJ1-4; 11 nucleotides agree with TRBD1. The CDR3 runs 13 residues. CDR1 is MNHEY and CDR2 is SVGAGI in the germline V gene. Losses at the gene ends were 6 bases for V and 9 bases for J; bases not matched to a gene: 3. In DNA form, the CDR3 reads TGTGCCAGCAGGGGGACAGGGGGTAAAAAACTGTTTTTT. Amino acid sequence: CASRGTGGKKLFF.

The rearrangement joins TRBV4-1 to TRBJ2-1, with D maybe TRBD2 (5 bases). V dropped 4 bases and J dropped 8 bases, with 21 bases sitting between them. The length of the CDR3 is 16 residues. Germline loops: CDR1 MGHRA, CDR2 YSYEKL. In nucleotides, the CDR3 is TGCGCCAGCAGCCCCAACCCAGCGGCGGCCGGGCATGAGCAGTTCTTC. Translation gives CASSPNPAAAGHEQFF.

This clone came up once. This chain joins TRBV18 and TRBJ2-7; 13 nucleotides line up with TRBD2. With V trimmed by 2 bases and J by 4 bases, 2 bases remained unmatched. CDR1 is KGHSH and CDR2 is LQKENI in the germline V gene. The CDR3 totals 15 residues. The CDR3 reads CASSPGTSGTYEQYF. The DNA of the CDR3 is TGTGCCAGCTCACCAGGGACTAGCGGGACGTACGAGCAGTACTTC. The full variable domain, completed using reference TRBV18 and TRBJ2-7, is NAGVMQNPRHLVRRRGQEARLRCSPMKGHSHVYWYRQLPEEGLKFMVYLQKENIIDESGMPKERFSAEFPKEGPSILRIQQVVRGDSAAYFCASSPGTSGTYEQYFGPGTRLTVT.

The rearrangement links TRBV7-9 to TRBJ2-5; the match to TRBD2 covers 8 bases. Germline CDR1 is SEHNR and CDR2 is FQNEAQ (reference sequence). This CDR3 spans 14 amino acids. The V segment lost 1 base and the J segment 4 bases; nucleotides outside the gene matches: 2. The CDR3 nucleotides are TGTGCCAGCAGCTTAGAGCGGGAGACAGAGACCCAGTACTTC. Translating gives CASSLERETETQYF.

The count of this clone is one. For the CDR3, the DNA is TGCGCCAGCAGCTTGGCCGAGGGGAACACCGGGGAGCTGTTTTTT. Its protein product is CASSLAEGNTGELFF. The J gene is TRBJ2-2, the V gene TRBV5-1; possible D gene TRBD2, 5 bases. Germline lookup yields CDR1 SGHRS and CDR2 YFSETQ. CDR3 length: 15 amino acids. V lost 0 bases to trimming and J lost 1 base, with 7 bases between them.

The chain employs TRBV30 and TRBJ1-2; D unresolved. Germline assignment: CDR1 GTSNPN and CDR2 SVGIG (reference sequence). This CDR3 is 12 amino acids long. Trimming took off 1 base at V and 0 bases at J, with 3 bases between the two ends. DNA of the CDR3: TGTGCCTGGAGTGCGGCTAACTATGGCTACACCTTC. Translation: CAWSAANYGYTF.

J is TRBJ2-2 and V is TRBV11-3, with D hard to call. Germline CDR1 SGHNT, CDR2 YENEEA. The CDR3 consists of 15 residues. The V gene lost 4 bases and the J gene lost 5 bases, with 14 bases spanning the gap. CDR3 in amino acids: CASSSNSVATGELFF. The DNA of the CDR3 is TGTGCCAGCAGCTCCAACTCGGTCGCAACCGGGGAGCTGTTTTTT.

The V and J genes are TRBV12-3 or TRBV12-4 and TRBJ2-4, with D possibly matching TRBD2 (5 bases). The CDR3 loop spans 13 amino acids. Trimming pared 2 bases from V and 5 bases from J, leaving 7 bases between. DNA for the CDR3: TGTGCCAGCAGTTTAAGCGGCCAAAACATTCAGTACTTC. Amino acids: CASSLSGQNIQYF.

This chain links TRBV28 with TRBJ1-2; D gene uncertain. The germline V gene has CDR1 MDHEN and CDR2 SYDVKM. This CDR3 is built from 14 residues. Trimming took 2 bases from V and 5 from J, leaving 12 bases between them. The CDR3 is CASSLELGGYGYTF. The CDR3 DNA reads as TGTGCCAGCAGTTTAGAGTTGGGCGGGTATGGCTACACCTTC.

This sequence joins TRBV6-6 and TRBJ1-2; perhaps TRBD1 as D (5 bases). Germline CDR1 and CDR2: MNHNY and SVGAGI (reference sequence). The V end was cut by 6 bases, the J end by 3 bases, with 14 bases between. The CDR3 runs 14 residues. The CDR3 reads CASSPEDTYYGYTF. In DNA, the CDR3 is TGTGCCAGCAGCCCAGAGGACACCTACTATGGCTACACCTTC.

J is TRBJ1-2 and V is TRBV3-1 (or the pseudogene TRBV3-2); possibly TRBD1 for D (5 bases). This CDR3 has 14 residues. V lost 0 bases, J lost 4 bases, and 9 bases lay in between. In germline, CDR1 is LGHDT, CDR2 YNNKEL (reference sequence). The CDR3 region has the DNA TGTGCCAGCAGCCAAGACAGGGCCGGCTATGGCTACACCTTC. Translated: CASSQDRAGYGYTF.

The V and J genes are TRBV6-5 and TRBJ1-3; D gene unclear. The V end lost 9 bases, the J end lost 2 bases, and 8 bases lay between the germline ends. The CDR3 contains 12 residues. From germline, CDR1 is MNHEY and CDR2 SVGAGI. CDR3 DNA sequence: TGTGCCAGTGACTTCGCTGGAAACACCATATATTTT. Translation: CASDFAGNTIYF.

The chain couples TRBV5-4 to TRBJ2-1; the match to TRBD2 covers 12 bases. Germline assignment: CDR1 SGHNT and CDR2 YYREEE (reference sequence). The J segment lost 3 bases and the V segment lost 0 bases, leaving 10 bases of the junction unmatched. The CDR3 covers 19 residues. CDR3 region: CASSLEAGLAGKDYNEQFF. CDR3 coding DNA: TGTGCCAGCAGCTTGGAGGCGGGACTAGCGGGCAAAGACTACAATGAGCAGTTCTTC.

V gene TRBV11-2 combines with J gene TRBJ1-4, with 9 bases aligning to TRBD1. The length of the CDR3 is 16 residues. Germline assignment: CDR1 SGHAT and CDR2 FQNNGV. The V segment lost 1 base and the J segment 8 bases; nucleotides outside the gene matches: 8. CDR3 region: CASSLAGGQGGEKLFF. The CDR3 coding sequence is TGTGCCAGCAGCTTAGCGGGGGGACAGGGCGGCGAAAAACTGTTTTTT.

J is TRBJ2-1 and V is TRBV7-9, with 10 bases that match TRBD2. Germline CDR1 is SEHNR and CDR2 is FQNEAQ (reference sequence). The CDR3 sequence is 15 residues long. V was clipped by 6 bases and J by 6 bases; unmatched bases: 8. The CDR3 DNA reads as TGTGCCAGCAGTCCTCATAGCGGGAGGTTCAATGAGCAGTTCTTC. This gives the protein CASSPHSGRFNEQFF.

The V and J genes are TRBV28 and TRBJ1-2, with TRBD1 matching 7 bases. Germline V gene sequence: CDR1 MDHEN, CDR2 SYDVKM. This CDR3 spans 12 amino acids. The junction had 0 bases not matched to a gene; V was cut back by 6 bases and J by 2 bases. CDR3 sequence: CASRQGNYGYTF. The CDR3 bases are TGTGCCAGCAGACAGGGGAACTATGGCTACACCTTC.

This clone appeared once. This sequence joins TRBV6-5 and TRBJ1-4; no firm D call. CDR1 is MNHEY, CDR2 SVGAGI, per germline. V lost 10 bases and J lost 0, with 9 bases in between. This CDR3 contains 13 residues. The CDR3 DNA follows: TGTGCCATCCAGCGATCAACTAATGAAAAACTGTTTTTT. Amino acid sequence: CAIQRSTNEKLFF.

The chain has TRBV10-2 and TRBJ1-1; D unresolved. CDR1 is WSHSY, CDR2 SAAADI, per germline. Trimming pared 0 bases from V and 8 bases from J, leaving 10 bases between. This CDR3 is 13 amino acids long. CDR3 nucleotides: TGCGCCAGCAGTGAGTCTCGGGGTCTGGAAGCTTTCTTT. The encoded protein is CASSESRGLEAFF.

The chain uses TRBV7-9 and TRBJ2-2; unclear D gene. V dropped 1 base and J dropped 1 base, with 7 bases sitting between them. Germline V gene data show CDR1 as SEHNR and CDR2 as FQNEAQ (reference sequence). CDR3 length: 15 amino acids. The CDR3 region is CASSLELRNTGELFF. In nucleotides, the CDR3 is TGTGCCAGCAGCTTAGAGTTGCGGAACACCGGGGAGCTGTTTTTT.

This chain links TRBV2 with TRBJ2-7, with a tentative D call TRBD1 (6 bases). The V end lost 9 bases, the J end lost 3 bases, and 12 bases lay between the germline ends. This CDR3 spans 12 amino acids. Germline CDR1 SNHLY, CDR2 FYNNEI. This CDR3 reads CASQGSGYEQYF. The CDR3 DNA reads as TGTGCCAGTCAGGGGTCCGGCTACGAGCAGTACTTC.